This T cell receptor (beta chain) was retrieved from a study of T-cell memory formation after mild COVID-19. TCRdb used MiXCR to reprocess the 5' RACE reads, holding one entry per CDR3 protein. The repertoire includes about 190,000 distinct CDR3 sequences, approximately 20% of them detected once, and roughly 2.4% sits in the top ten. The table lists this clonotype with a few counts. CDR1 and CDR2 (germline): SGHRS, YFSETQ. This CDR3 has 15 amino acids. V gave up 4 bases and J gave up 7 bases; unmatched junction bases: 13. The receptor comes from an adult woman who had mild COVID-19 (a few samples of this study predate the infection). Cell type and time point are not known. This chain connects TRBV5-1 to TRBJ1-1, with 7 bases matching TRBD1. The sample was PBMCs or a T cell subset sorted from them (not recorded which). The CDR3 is CASSQTSNRGGEAFF. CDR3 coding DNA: TGCGCCAGCAGCCAAACCTCTAACAGGGGCGGTGAAGCTTTCTTT.